This TCR beta chain was profiled in a study of shared clonotypes between healthy human individuals. The assay was immunoSEQ multiplex PCR, and TCRdb's table has in-frame clones only and misses some. Seen here are millions of clones, 90% to 95% observed once, and the top ten hold 1.5% to 2%. Naive CD8 cells were CD45RO-negative, positively selected for CCR7, excluding terminally differentiated effector memory CD45RA+ cells. Germline CDR1 is MNHEY and CDR2 is SMNVEV (reference sequence). V lost 5 bases, J lost 4 bases, and 23 bases lay in between. The CDR3 is made up of 17 amino acids. This receptor was obtained from a man in his late teens or twenties in good health. Some clones in this sample may be carry-over from other donors' samples. The sample comprised naive CD8+ T cells from PBMCs. The genes are TRBV27 and TRBJ1-2; TRBD1 might be the D (5 bases). The CDR3 DNA reads as TGTGCCAGCAGTCCGCTAGTCGTTTCGGGGGTATCCTATGGCTACACCTTC. Its translation is CASSPLVVSGVSYGYTF.